The 10 T cell receptor beta chains reported below all come from one sample, sequenced in a study of cytomegalovirus exposure and HLA in healthy donors. With 60 Vbeta and 13 Jbeta primers, the PCR was carried out. Method: immunoSEQ multiplex PCR; TCRdb's copy keeps in-frame clones and lacks some. The data contain 150,000 to 200,000 clones, nearly 80% of them singletons. The sample comprised PBMCs. The receptors were sampled from a man between 35 and 55 years old in good health and CMV-seropositive.

This sequence joins TRBV11-3 and TRBJ2-3; 11 nucleotides agree with TRBD2. The trim removed 5 bases at V and 1 base at J, leaving 5 bases unmatched. This CDR3 contains 16 residues. The germline V gene encodes CDR1 SGHNT and CDR2 YENEEA. The CDR3 protein is CASSRGLAGGTDTQYF. The DNA for the CDR3 is TGTGCCAGCAGCCGCGGACTAGCGGGTGGCACAGATACGCAGTATTTT.

This chain uses TRBV11-2 with TRBJ2-2, with D unclear. Trimming shortened V by 0 bases and J by 7 bases, and 9 bases separated the two germline ends. Germline V lookup: CDR1 SGHAT, CDR2 FQNNGV. This CDR3 region has 14 residues. The CDR3 is CASSLDRVSGELFF. Written as DNA, the CDR3 is TGTGCCAGCAGCTTAGATCGGGTCAGCGGGGAGCTGTTTTTT.

The CDR3 nucleotides are TGCGCCAGCAGCCACGGACTAGCGATGGAGGAGACCCAGTACTTC. It translates to CASSHGLAMEETQYF. This chain connects TRBV4-1 to TRBJ2-5; 9 bases map to TRBD2. Trimming took 3 bases from V and 5 from J; bases not matched to a gene: 7. CDR1 and CDR2 (germline): MGHRA, YSYEKL. The CDR3 contains 15 residues.

The chain links TRBV27 to TRBJ1-2; TRBD1 is a possible D gene (5 bases). The germline V gene encodes CDR1 MNHEY and CDR2 SMNVEV (reference sequence). V dropped 5 bases and J dropped 5 bases, with 21 bases sitting between them. This CDR3 region has 16 residues. The CDR3 sequence: CASSPLHGLGGYGYTF. CDR3 DNA: TGTGCCAGCAGTCCCCTTCATGGGCTTGGGGGGTATGGCTACACCTTC.

This clone has more than one count but fewer than ten. The chain uses TRBV14 and TRBJ2-3; 7 nucleotides match TRBD2. The V and J ends lost 6 bases and 2 bases, in that order; junction bases with no gene match: 11. The CDR3 is 16 amino acids. Germline CDR1 is SGHDN and CDR2 is FVKESK. CDR3 sequence (DNA): TGTGCCAGCAGTCAAAAAGCGGGATTCTTCACAGATACGCAGTATTTT. Its protein is CASSQKAGFFTDTQYF.

The gene calls are TRBV4-1 and TRBJ2-5; D gene ambiguous. The germline V and J ends were trimmed by 0 bases and 5 bases, with 10 bases remaining between them. Germline V gene lookup returns CDR1 MGHRA and CDR2 YSYEKL. The CDR3 length is 14 residues. CDR3: CASSQDYSSETQYF. In DNA form, the CDR3 reads TGCGCCAGCAGCCAAGATTACTCGAGCGAGACCCAGTACTTC.

The gene calls are TRBV5-1 and TRBJ1-1, with D maybe TRBD1 (5 bases). The germline gives CDR1 SGHRS, CDR2 YFSETQ. V lost 1 base to trimming and J lost 4 bases, with 17 bases between them. This CDR3 has 16 amino acids. The CDR3 DNA is TGCGCCAGCAGCTTGCGGGGGGTAGGGTTCGGCACTGAAGCTTTCTTT. This encodes CASSLRGVGFGTEAFF.

This sequence joins TRBV13 and TRBJ2-5; 12 positions agree with TRBD1. The germline CDR1 and CDR2 sequences are PRHDT and FYEKMQ (reference sequence). The CDR3 runs to 15 residues. V dropped 5 bases and J dropped 7; count of bases not matched to a gene: 8. The CDR3 sequence: CASSTGTGGMVTQYF. CDR3 bases: TGTGCCAGCAGCACCGGGACAGGGGGCATGGTGACCCAGTACTTC.

This rearrangement joins TRBV18 to TRBJ2-4; a possible D gene is TRBD2 (6 bases). The CDR3 runs to 18 residues. In germline, CDR1 is KGHSH, CDR2 LQKENI. V dropped 4 bases and J dropped 1 base, with 20 bases sitting between them. CDR3 region: CASSQTSGARHAKNIQYF. In nucleotides, the CDR3 is TGTGCCAGCTCACAGACTAGTGGGGCTCGGCATGCCAAAAACATTCAGTACTTC.

The J gene is TRBJ2-7, the V gene TRBV6-5, with 7 positions matching TRBD2. This CDR3 has 15 amino acids. The ends lost 4 bases at V and 2 bases at J; junction bases unmatched: 8. Germline V lookup: CDR1 MNHEY, CDR2 SVGAGI. The CDR3 is CASSSPGGGTYEQYF. The DNA of the CDR3 is TGTGCCAGCAGTTCACCTGGGGGGGGTACCTACGAGCAGTACTTC.